This T cell receptor (beta chain) was recorded in a study of post-analysis software for immune sequencing data. Findings of the study overall: When patients were compared with controls, 4 or 5 TRBV segments were more frequent, TRBV5-6, TRBV5-1 and TRBV20-1 among them. Patients with multiple sclerosis recorded significantly lower normalized Chao1 diversity than controls, the study found.

Worth noting for this clonotype: What it binds is unknown.

Unique molecular identifiers were built into the TCR beta cDNA libraries. The source material, 1 to 10 million T cells, gave rise to 400,000 to 550,000 cDNA molecules. TCRdb analysed the PCR reads with MiXCR anew, one entry per CDR3 protein. The sample has about 460,000 distinct CDR3 sequences; around 40% are singletons. With V trimmed by 8 bases and J by 9 bases, 9 bases remained unmatched. CDR3 length equals 14 residues. CDR1 KGHSH and CDR2 LQKENI come from the germline V gene. This clonotype originated in a girl under 18 with multiple sclerosis. This chain joins TRBV18 and TRBJ2-1, with 11 bases lining up with TRBD2. Sequencing was done on a sample of blood. CDR3 amino acids: CASTTSGRFGEQFF. DNA of the CDR3: TGTGCCAGCACAACTAGCGGGAGATTCGGTGAGCAGTTCTTC.